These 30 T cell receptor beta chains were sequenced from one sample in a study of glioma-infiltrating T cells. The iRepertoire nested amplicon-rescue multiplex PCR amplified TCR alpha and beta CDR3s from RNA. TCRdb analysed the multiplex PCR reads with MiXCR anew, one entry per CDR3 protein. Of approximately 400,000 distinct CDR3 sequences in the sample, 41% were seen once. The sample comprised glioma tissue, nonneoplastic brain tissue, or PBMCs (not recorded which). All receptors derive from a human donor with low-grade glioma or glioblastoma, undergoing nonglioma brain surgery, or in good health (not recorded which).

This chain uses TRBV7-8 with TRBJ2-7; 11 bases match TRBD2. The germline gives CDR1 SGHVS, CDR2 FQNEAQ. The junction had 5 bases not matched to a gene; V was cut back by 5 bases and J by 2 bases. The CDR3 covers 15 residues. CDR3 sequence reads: CASSPGLAETYEQYF. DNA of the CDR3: TGTGCCAGCAGCCCGGGACTAGCGGAAACCTACGAGCAGTACTTC.

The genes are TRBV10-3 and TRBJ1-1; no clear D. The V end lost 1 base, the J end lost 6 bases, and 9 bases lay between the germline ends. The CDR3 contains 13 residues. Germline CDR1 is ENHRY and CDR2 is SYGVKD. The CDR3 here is CAISECGIAEAFF. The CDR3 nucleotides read TGTGCCATCAGTGAGTGCGGAATCGCTGAAGCTTTCTTT.

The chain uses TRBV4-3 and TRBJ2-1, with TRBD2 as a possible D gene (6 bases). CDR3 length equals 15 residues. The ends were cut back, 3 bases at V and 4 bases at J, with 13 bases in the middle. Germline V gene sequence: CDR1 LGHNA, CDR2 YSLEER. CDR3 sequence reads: CASSHGTGVYNEQFF. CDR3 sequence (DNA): TGCGCCAGCAGCCACGGGACGGGGGTTTACAATGAGCAGTTCTTC.

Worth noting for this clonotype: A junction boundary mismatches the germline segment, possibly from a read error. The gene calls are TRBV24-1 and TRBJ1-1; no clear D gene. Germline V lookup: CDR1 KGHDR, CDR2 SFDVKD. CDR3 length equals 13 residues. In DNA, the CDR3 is TGTGCCACCAGTGCCAACGTGAACGCTGAAGCTTTCTTT. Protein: CATSANVNAEAFF.

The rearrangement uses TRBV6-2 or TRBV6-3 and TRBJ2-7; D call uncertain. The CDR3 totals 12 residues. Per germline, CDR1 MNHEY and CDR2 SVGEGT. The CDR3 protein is CETGRTYNEQYF. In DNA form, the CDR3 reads TGTGAAACCGGACGAACCTACAATGAGCAGTACTTC.

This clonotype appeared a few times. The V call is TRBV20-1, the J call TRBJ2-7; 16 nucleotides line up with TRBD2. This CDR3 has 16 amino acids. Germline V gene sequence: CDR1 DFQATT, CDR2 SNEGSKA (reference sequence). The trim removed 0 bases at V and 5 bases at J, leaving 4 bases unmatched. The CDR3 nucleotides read TGCAGTGCTAGAGATCCTGGGACTAGCGGGAGGGACGAGCAGTACTTC. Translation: CSARDPGTSGRDEQYF.

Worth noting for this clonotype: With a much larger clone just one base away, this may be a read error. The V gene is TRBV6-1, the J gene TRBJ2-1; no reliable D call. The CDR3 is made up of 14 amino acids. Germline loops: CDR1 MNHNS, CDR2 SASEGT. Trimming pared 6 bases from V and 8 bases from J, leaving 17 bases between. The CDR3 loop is CASSNLDGYDEQFF. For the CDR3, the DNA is TGTGCCAGCAGCAATCTTGACGGTTACGATGAGCAGTTCTTC.

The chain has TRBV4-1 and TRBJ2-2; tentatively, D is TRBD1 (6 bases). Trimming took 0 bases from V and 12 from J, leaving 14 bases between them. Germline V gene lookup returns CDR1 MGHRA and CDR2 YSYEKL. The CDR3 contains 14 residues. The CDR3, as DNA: TGCGCCAGCAGCCAAGATTTGAACAGGGATAAGCTGTTTTTT. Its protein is CASSQDLNRDKLFF.

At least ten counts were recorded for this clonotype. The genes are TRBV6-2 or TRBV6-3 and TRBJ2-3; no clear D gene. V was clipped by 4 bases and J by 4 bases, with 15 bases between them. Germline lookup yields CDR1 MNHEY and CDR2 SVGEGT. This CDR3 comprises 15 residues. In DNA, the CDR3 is TGTGCCAGCAGTTTCAGCCAGTTCGTACCAGATACGCAGTATTTT. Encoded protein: CASSFSQFVPDTQYF.

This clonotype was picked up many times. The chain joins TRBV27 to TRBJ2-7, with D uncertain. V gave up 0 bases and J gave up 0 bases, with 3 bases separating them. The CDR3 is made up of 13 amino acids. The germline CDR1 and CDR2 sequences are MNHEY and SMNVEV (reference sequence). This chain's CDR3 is CASSLSPSYEQYF. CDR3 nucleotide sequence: TGTGCCAGCAGTTTATCCCCCTCCTACGAGCAGTACTTC.

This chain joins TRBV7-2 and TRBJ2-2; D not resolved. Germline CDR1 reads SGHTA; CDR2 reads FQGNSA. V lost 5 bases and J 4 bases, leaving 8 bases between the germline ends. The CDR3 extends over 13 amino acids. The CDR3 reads CASSRRVTGELFF. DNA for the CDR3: TGTGCCAGCAGCCGCCGGGTCACCGGGGAGCTGTTTTTT.

The CDR3 bases are TGCGCCAGCAGCCAAGTCTGGACCCGAGGGCCAGATACGCAGTATTTT. Protein sequence: CASSQVWTRGPDTQYF. The genes are TRBV4-1 and TRBJ2-3; tentatively, D is TRBD2 (5 bases). Looked up from germline, CDR1 is MGHRA and CDR2 is YSYEKL. The CDR3 has 16 amino acids. Trimming removed 1 base from V and 4 bases from J, with 15 bases in between.

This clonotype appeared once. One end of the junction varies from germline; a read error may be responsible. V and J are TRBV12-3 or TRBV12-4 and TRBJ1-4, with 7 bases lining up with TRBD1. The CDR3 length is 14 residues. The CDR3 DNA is TGTGCCAGCACGAGACAGGGTGGGAATGAAGAACTGTTTTTT. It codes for CASTRQGGNEELFF.

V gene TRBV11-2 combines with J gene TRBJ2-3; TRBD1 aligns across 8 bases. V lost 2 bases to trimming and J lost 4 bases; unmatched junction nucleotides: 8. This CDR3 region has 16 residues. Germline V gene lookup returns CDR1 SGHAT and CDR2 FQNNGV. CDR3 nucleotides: TGTGCCAGCAGCTTATGGGGCAGGGGGCTATCAGATACGCAGTATTTT. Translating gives CASSLWGRGLSDTQYF. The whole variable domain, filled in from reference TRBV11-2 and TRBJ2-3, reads EAGVAQSPRYKIIEKRQSVAFWCNPISGHATLYWYQQILGQGPKLLIQFQNNGVVDDSQLPKDRFSAERLKGVDSTLKIQPAKLEDSAVYLCASSLWGRGLSDTQYFGPGTRLTVL.

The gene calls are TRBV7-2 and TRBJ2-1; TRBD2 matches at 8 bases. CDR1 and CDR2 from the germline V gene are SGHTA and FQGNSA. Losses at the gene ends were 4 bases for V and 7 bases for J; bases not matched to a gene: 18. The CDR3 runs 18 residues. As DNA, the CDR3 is TGTGCCAGCAGCTCTGGGATAGCGGGATCTTGGGGCGGAAATGAGCAGTTCTTC. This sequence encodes CASSSGIAGSWGGNEQFF.

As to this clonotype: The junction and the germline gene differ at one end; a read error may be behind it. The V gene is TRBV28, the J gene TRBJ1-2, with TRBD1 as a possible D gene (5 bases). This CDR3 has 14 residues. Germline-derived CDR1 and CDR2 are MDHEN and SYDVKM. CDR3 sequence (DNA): TGTGCCCGCAGTTTATCGTTAGGGAGGGGTGGCTACACCTTC. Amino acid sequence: CARSLSLGRGGYTF.

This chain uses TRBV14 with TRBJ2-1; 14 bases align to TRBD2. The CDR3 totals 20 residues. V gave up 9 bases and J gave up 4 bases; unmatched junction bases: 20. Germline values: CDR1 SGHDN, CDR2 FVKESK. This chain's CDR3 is CARSPRTSGRPSDPYNEQFF. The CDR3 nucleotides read TGTGCCAGATCACCGCGGACTAGCGGGAGGCCGTCAGATCCTTACAATGAGCAGTTCTTC.

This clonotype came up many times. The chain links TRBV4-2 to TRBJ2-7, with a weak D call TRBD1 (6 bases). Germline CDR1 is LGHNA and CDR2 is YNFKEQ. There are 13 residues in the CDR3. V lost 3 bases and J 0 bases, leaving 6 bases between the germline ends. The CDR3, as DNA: TGTGCCAGCAGCCAGGACAGCTCCTACGAGCAGTACTTC. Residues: CASSQDSSYEQYF.

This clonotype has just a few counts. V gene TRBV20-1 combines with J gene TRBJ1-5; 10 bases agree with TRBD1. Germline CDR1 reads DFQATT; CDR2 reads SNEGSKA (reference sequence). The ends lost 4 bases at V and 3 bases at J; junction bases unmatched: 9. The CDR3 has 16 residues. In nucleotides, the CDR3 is TGCAGTGCTATCCTGGACAGGGGGGGACACAATCAGCCCCAGCATTTT. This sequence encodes CSAILDRGGHNQPQHF.

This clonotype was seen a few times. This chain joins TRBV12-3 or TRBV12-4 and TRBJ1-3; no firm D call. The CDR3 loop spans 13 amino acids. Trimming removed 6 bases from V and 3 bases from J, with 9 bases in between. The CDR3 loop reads CASSLRLGNTIYF. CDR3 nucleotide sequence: TGTGCCAGCAGCCTCCGCCTTGGAAACACCATATATTTT.

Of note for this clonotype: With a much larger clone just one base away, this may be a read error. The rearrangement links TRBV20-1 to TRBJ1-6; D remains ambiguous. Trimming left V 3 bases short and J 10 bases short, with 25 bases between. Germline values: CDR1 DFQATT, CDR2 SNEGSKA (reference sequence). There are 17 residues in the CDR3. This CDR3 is CSASQDVYGRVTSPLHF. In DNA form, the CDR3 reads TGCAGTGCTAGCCAAGACGTGTACGGGCGGGTAACGTCACCCCTCCACTTT.

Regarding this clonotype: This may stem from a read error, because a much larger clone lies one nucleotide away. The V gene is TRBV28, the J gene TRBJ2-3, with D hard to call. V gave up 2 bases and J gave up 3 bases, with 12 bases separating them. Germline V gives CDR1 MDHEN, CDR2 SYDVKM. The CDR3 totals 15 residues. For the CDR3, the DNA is TGTGCCAGCAGTTTACATATCCCAAAGACAGATACGCAGTATTTT. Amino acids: CASSLHIPKTDTQYF.

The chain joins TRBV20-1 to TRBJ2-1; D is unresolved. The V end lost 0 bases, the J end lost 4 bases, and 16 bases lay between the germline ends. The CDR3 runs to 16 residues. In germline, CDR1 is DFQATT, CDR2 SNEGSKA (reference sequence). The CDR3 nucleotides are TGCAGTGCTAGAGATTTAGCCGCGTTGGGGTACAATGAGCAGTTCTTC. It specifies CSARDLAALGYNEQFF.

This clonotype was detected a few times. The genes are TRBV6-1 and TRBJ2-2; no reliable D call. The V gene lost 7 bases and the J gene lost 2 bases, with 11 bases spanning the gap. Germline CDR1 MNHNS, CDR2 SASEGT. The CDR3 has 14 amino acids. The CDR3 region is CASKAPLNTGELFF. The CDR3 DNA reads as TGTGCCAGCAAGGCACCCCTAAACACCGGGGAGCTGTTTTTT.

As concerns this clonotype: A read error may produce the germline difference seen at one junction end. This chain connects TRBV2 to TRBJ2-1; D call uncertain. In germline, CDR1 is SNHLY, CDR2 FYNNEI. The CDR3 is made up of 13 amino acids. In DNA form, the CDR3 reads TGTGCCAGCAGTGAAGACCGAGTGTATGAGCAGCTCTTC. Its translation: CASSEDRVYEQLF. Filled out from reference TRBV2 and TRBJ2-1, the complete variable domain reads EPEVTQTPSHQVTQMGQEVILRCVPISNHLYFYWYRQILGQKVEFLVSFYNNEISEKSEIFDDQFSVERPDGSNFTLKIRSTKLEDSAMYFCASSEDRVYEQLFGPGTRLTVL.

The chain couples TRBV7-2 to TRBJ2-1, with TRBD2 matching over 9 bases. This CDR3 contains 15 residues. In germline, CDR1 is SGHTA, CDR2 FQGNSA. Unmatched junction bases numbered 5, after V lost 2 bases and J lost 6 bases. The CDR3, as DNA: TGTGCCAGCAGCTTATTTAGACTAGCGGTCAATGAGCAGTTCTTC. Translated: CASSLFRLAVNEQFF.

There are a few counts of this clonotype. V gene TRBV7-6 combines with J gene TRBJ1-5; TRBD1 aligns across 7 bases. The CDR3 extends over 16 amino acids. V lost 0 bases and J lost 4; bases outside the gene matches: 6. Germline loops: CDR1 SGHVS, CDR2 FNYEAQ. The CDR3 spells CASSLAGGMGNQPQHF. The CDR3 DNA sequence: TGTGCCAGCAGCTTAGCAGGGGGCATGGGGAATCAGCCCCAGCATTTT. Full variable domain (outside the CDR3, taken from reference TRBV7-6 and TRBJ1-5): GAGVSQSPRYKVTKRGQDVALRCDPISGHVSLYWYRQALGQGPEFLTYFNYEAQQDKSGLPNDRFSAERPEGSISTLTIQRTEQRDSAMYRCASSLAGGMGNQPQHFGDGTRLSIL.

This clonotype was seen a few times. CDR3 residues: CASSLGGKLNSGNTIYF. CDR3 in DNA: TGTGCCAGCAGCCTAGGGGGGAAGCTGAACTCTGGAAACACCATATATTTT. This chain connects TRBV27 to TRBJ1-3, with D perhaps TRBD1 (6 bases). Germline V gene sequence: CDR1 MNHEY, CDR2 SMNVEV (reference sequence). The CDR3 is made up of 17 amino acids. The V end lost 6 bases, the J end lost 0 bases, and 18 bases lay between the germline ends.

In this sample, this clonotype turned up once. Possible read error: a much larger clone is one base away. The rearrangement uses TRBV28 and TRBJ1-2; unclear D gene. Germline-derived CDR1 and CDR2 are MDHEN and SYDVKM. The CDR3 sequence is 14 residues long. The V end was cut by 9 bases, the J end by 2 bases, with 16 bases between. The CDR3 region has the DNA TGTGCCAGAAGTCAAGCGGACGTAAACTATGGCTACACCTTC. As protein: CARSQADVNYGYTF.

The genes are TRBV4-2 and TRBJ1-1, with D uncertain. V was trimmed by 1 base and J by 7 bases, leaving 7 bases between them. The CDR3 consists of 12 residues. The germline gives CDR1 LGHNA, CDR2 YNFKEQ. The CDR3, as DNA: TGTGCCAGCAGCCAAGTTGGGAGTGAAGCTTTCTTT. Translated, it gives CASSQVGSEAFF.